These T cell receptor beta chains were read from a single sample in a study of cytomegalovirus exposure and HLA in healthy donors. TCRdb's copy holds only in-frame clones and misses some; the assay was immunoSEQ multiplex PCR. This table has about 150,000 clones, 70% to 90% appearing once. The material sequenced was PBMCs. Source of these receptors: a woman younger than 30 in good health and CMV-seronegative. Each CDR3 is given with its conserved first and last residue. Fields, in order: clone size, D gene, J gene, V gene, CDR3 DNA, CDR3 protein. The D gene is left open where the match is weak. Rows give clone size only sometimes, using once, few, many, or a class for an expanded clone.

clone size: -; D gene: TRBD2; J gene: TRBJ2-4; V gene: TRBV28; CDR3 DNA: TGTGCCAGCAGTGAGGTAGCGGGGCGAAAAATCTCCAACATTCAGTACTTC; CDR3 protein: CASSEVAGRKISNIQYF
clone size: once; D gene: -; J gene: TRBJ2-2; V gene: TRBV19; CDR3 DNA: TGTGCCAGTAGTATACCGTCGAAAGGAGTTAAAAACTGGAACACCGGGGAGCTGTTTTTT; CDR3 protein: CASSIPSKGVKNWNTGELFF
clone size: once; D gene: TRBD2; J gene: TRBJ2-5; V gene: TRBV25-1; CDR3 DNA: TGTGCCAGCAGAAAACTAGCGGGAGTCCAAGAGACCCAGTACTTC; CDR3 protein: CASRKLAGVQETQYF
clone size: -; D gene: -; J gene: TRBJ1-2; V gene: TRBV6-5; CDR3 DNA: TGTGCCAGCACCGCACACAGGGAGGGCTATGGCTACACCTTC; CDR3 protein: CASTAHREGYGYTF
clone size: -; D gene: TRBD2; J gene: TRBJ2-7; V gene: TRBV7-2; CDR3 DNA: TGTGCCAGCAGCTTAAAGGGGACTAGCGGGAGTATCTACGAGCAGTACTTC; CDR3 protein: CASSLKGTSGSIYEQYF
clone size: -; D gene: TRBD1; J gene: TRBJ1-5; V gene: TRBV6-1; CDR3 DNA: TGTGCCAGCAGTGAACGGGACAGGGGACGAGCTCAGCCCCAGCATTTT; CDR3 protein: CASSERDRGRAQPQHF
clone size: -; D gene: TRBD2; J gene: TRBJ2-3; V gene: TRBV2; CDR3 DNA: TGTGCCAGCAAAAGGGGACTAGTTAAGACAGATACGCAGTATTTT; CDR3 protein: CASKRGLVKTDTQYF
clone size: -; D gene: -; J gene: TRBJ1-6; V gene: TRBV4-2; CDR3 DNA: TGTGCCAGCAGCCAAGATCAGGGTATTGGTTCACCCCTCCACTTT; CDR3 protein: CASSQDQGIGSPLHF
clone size: -; D gene: -; J gene: TRBJ2-3; V gene: TRBV15; CDR3 DNA: TGTGCCACCAGCATTGGACACCATGTTACGCAGTATTTT; CDR3 protein: CATSIGHHVTQYF
clone size: -; D gene: TRBD2; J gene: TRBJ2-3; V gene: TRBV6-4; CDR3 DNA: TGTGCCAGCAGTGAAAGGGGACTAGCGGCCACAGATACGCAGTATTTT; CDR3 protein: CASSERGLAATDTQYF
clone size: -; D gene: -; J gene: TRBJ2-1; V gene: TRBV28; CDR3 DNA: TGTGCCAGCAGTTTTCTTATAAACAATGAGCAGTTCTTC; CDR3 protein: CASSFLINNEQFF
clone size: -; D gene: -; J gene: TRBJ1-4; V gene: TRBV7-9; CDR3 DNA: TGTGCCAGCAGCTTAACTTTTGAGGGTGAAAAACTGTTTTTT; CDR3 protein: CASSLTFEGEKLFF
clone size: -; D gene: -; J gene: TRBJ2-7; V gene: TRBV6-5; CDR3 DNA: TGTGCCAGCGCCAGCGGGGACAGGTCCTACGAGCAGTACTTC; CDR3 protein: CASASGDRSYEQYF
clone size: -; D gene: -; J gene: TRBJ2-1; V gene: TRBV4-1; CDR3 DNA: TGCGCCAGCAGCCTCTATGGCTTGGAGTCTCCCTACAATGAGCAGTTCTTC; CDR3 protein: CASSLYGLESPYNEQFF
clone size: once; D gene: TRBD1; J gene: TRBJ1-2; V gene: TRBV7-2; CDR3 DNA: TGTGCCAGCAGCTTCGACAGGGGGCGTTATGGCTACACCTTC; CDR3 protein: CASSFDRGRYGYTF
clone size: -; D gene: -; J gene: TRBJ1-2; V gene: TRBV6-5; CDR3 DNA: TGTGCCAGCACCAGGGGAGGGAGTTATGGCTACACCTTC; CDR3 protein: CASTRGGSYGYTF
clone size: -; D gene: -; J gene: TRBJ2-5; V gene: TRBV7-2; CDR3 DNA: TGTGCCAGCAGCTTAGTCGGGGAAGAGACCCAGTACTTC; CDR3 protein: CASSLVGEETQYF
clone size: -; D gene: -; J gene: TRBJ1-1; V gene: TRBV5-4; CDR3 DNA: TGTGCCAGCAGCCTTACAGGGCGTGGAGCTTTCTTT; CDR3 protein: CASSLTGRGAFF
clone size: -; D gene: TRBD2; J gene: TRBJ2-3; V gene: TRBV29-1; CDR3 DNA: TGCAGCGTTGACCCACTGCCCAGGACTAGCGGGGGCACAGATACGCAGTATTTT; CDR3 protein: CSVDPLPRTSGGTDTQYF
clone size: -; D gene: -; J gene: TRBJ1-4; V gene: TRBV4-3; CDR3 DNA: TGCGCCAGCAGCCGAAGGTCTACGCTTCAATCAGGTGAAAAACTGTTTTTT; CDR3 protein: CASSRRSTLQSGEKLFF
clone size: -; D gene: TRBD2; J gene: TRBJ2-2; V gene: TRBV11-3; CDR3 DNA: TGTGCCAACCGAACTAGCGGGAGGGGGAACACCGGGGAGCTGTTTTTT; CDR3 protein: CANRTSGRGNTGELFF
clone size: -; D gene: -; J gene: TRBJ2-2; V gene: TRBV18; CDR3 DNA: TGTGCCAGCCTTCACAGTCCCGGGGAGCTGTTTTTT; CDR3 protein: CASLHSPGELFF
clone size: -; D gene: -; J gene: TRBJ1-2; V gene: TRBV19; CDR3 DNA: TGTGCCAGTAATCAGGGGCCCTCCCGAGCTAACTATGGCTACACCTTC; CDR3 protein: CASNQGPSRANYGYTF
clone size: -; D gene: -; J gene: TRBJ1-2; V gene: TRBV28; CDR3 DNA: TGTGCCAGCACTCAACCCGCAGGGCCTGGCTACACCTTC; CDR3 protein: CASTQPAGPGYTF
clone size: -; D gene: TRBD2; J gene: TRBJ2-7; V gene: TRBV7-2; CDR3 DNA: TGTGCCAGCAGCTTAAGGACGGGGGGGTCCCCCCGCGAGCAGTACTTC; CDR3 protein: CASSLRTGGSPREQYF
clone size: -; D gene: -; J gene: TRBJ1-1; V gene: TRBV28; CDR3 DNA: TGTGCCAGCAGTTTAGCAGGGGAAGGGGCTGAAGCTTTCTTT; CDR3 protein: CASSLAGEGAEAFF
clone size: once; D gene: -; J gene: TRBJ1-2; V gene: TRBV7-2; CDR3 DNA: TGTGCCAGCAGGTTCCGGATCCTGGGGGCCGGCTACACCTTC; CDR3 protein: CASRFRILGAGYTF
clone size: -; D gene: TRBD2; J gene: TRBJ2-7; V gene: TRBV5-4; CDR3 DNA: TGTGCCAGCAGCGCCGGGACTAGCGGGAGCGGTCACTACGAGCAGTACTTC; CDR3 protein: CASSAGTSGSGHYEQYF
clone size: -; D gene: -; J gene: TRBJ2-7; V gene: TRBV7-8; CDR3 DNA: TGTGCCACCCGGGACTCCCCTCAACGGGAGCAGTACTTC; CDR3 protein: CATRDSPQREQYF
clone size: -; D gene: TRBD1; J gene: TRBJ2-7; V gene: TRBV18; CDR3 DNA: TGTGCCAGCTGGAGGGGACAGGGGAACGAGCAGTACTTC; CDR3 protein: CASWRGQGNEQYF
clone size: -; D gene: TRBD1; J gene: TRBJ2-1; V gene: TRBV7-8; CDR3 DNA: TGTGCCAGCAGAACCGACAGGGGTGAGCAGTTCTTC; CDR3 protein: CASRTDRGEQFF
clone size: -; D gene: -; J gene: TRBJ2-1; V gene: TRBV28; CDR3 DNA: TGTGCCAGCAGTTTAGGGGCCGGAGAGCAGTTCTTC; CDR3 protein: CASSLGAGEQFF
clone size: few; D gene: -; J gene: TRBJ2-1; V gene: TRBV2; CDR3 DNA: TGTGCCAGCAGAAGTAGAGGCTACAATGAGCAGTTCTTC; CDR3 protein: CASRSRGYNEQFF
clone size: -; D gene: -; J gene: TRBJ2-1; V gene: TRBV5-6; CDR3 DNA: TGTGCCAGCAGCTTCGGCGGCTCCTACAATGAGCAGTTCTTC; CDR3 protein: CASSFGGSYNEQFF
clone size: -; D gene: TRBD1; J gene: TRBJ1-3; V gene: TRBV5-8; CDR3 DNA: TGTGCCAGCAGCTTGACGCAGGGGGATCGAAAGTCCGGAAACACCATATATTTT; CDR3 protein: CASSLTQGDRKSGNTIYF
clone size: -; D gene: -; J gene: TRBJ2-3; V gene: TRBV7-8; CDR3 DNA: TGTGCCAGCAGCTTACCGAGGGACACAGATACGCAGTATTTT; CDR3 protein: CASSLPRDTDTQYF
clone size: -; D gene: TRBD1; J gene: TRBJ2-1; V gene: TRBV19; CDR3 DNA: TGTGCCAGTAGGAGACAGGGACGATACAATGAGCAGTTCTTC; CDR3 protein: CASRRQGRYNEQFF
clone size: few; D gene: TRBD2; J gene: TRBJ2-5; V gene: TRBV19; CDR3 DNA: TGTGCCAGTAGTATAGATAGGACTAGCGGGAGCCGGGGGGAGACCCAGTACTTC; CDR3 protein: CASSIDRTSGSRGETQYF
clone size: -; D gene: TRBD2; J gene: TRBJ2-5; V gene: TRBV6-5; CDR3 DNA: TGTGCCAGCAGTTACAGCCTAGCGGAGGCCCCATCCCAGTACTTC; CDR3 protein: CASSYSLAEAPSQYF
clone size: -; D gene: TRBD2; J gene: TRBJ2-7; V gene: TRBV5-1; CDR3 DNA: TGCGCCAGCAGCGGCGGGGGTAGAAGCTCCTACGAGCAGTACTTC; CDR3 protein: CASSGGGRSSYEQYF
clone size: -; D gene: -; J gene: TRBJ1-5; V gene: TRBV27; CDR3 DNA: TGTGCCAGCAGTTTAGATCCCACAGGGCTTCAGCCCCAGCATTTT; CDR3 protein: CASSLDPTGLQPQHF
clone size: -; D gene: TRBD1; J gene: TRBJ2-7; V gene: TRBV27; CDR3 DNA: TGTGCCAGCAGTTTATCAATACTTAGGGGGCGATACGAGCAGTACTTC; CDR3 protein: CASSLSILRGRYEQYF
clone size: -; D gene: -; J gene: TRBJ1-4; V gene: TRBV6-4; CDR3 DNA: TGTGCCAGCAGTGACTCCTTTGCGGGATTACAGGCAACTAATGAAAAACTGTTTTTT; CDR3 protein: CASSDSFAGLQATNEKLFF
clone size: -; D gene: TRBD1; J gene: TRBJ1-6; V gene: TRBV5-1; CDR3 DNA: TGCGCCAGCAGCTTTGGAACAGAGATTGTCGCAGGGGGGTTAAGTGGCTCCTATAATTCACCCCTCCACTTT; CDR3 protein: CASSFGTEIVAGGLSGSYNSPLHF
clone size: -; D gene: TRBD1; J gene: TRBJ2-3; V gene: TRBV11-2; CDR3 DNA: TGTGCCAGCAGCTTAGGTTTTCCGGGACAGGGGGCTCTAGATACGCAGTATTTT; CDR3 protein: CASSLGFPGQGALDTQYF